This is a list of T cell receptor beta chains from one sample in a study of CD8+ T cells in alopecia areata. Measured with immunoSEQ multiplex PCR; TCRdb has only the in-frame clones, and not every one. The sample consists of about 39,000 clones, under 70% of them appearing once. Here the sequenced sample was CD8+ T cells sorted from blood, taken at week 4, from a patient treated with tofacitinib. The receptors derive from a human donor with alopecia areata. The CDR3 runs from the conserved cysteine through the conserved F or W. The D gene is left open where the match is weak. Clone size is shown for a subset of rows, as once, few, many or a class of expanded clone.

abundance,v_gene,j_gene,d_gene,len,CDR3nt,CDR3aa
NA,TRBV29-1,TRBJ2-7,NA,12,TGCAGCGTTGTTGGCAGCTCCTACGAGCAGTACTTC,CSVVGSSYEQYF
NA,TRBV7-3,TRBJ1-5,NA,12,TGTGCCAGCAGCGTTAGCAATCAGCCCCAGCATTTT,CASSVSNQPQHF
NA,TRBV7-9,TRBJ2-7,NA,14,TGTGCCAGCAGCTTGGCTAGCGCGGGGAACGAGCAGTACTTC,CASSLASAGNEQYF
NA,TRBV2,TRBJ1-2,NA,14,TGTGCCAGCAGTGAAGGGACAAGTCTAAAGGGCTACACCTTC,CASSEGTSLKGYTF
NA,TRBV15,TRBJ2-6,NA,16,TGTGCCACCAGCAGAGATCGGGGAGCTGGGGCCAACGTCCTGACTTTC,CATSRDRGAGANVLTF
few,TRBV30,TRBJ1-2,TRBD1,15,TGTGCCTGGAGTTTAGGACAGGGGGCGAACTATGGCTACACCTTC,CAWSLGQGANYGYTF
NA,TRBV6-1,TRBJ1-1,TRBD1,15,TGTGCCAGCAGTGTCACAGGGGAGAGAAACACTGAAGCTTTCTTT,CASSVTGERNTEAFF
NA,TRBV5-1,TRBJ1-2,TRBD1,15,TGCGCCAGCAGCGCCGGCGGACAGGGCGACTATGGCTACACCTTC,CASSAGGQGDYGYTF
NA,TRBV15,TRBJ2-7,TRBD1,13,TGTGCCTCACGACAGGGCGGCTCCTACGAGCAGTACTTC,CASRQGGSYEQYF
few,TRBV30,TRBJ2-2,NA,13,TGTGCCTGGAGTGGAGGGAGCACCGGGGAGCTGTTTTTT,CAWSGGSTGELFF
NA,TRBV15,TRBJ1-3,NA,15,TGTGCCACCAGCAGAGATCGGAGCTCTGGAAACACCATATATTTT,CATSRDRSSGNTIYF
NA,TRBV5-6,TRBJ2-5,TRBD1,14,TGTGCCAGCAGCTTGTCGGACAGGATGGAGACCCAGTACTTC,CASSLSDRMETQYF
few,TRBV29-1,TRBJ1-3,TRBD1,15,TGCAGCGTTACCGGGACAGGGCGCTCTGGAAACACCATATATTTT,CSVTGTGRSGNTIYF
NA,TRBV5-1,TRBJ2-7,NA,14,TGCGCCAGCAGCTTCGGAACAGGGATCTACGAGCAGTACTTC,CASSFGTGIYEQYF
few,TRBV19,TRBJ2-1,TRBD2,14,TGTGCCAGTAGTGCGCGACTAGCCCACAATGAGCAGTTCTTC,CASSARLAHNEQFF
NA,TRBV4-3,TRBJ2-2,NA,16,TGCGCCAGCAGCCAAGATCGGCCAGGGAACCCCGGGGAGCTGTTTTTT,CASSQDRPGNPGELFF
NA,TRBV29-1,TRBJ2-7,NA,13,TGCAGCGTTCGGATGGCTACCTCCTACGAGCAGTACTTC,CSVRMATSYEQYF
NA,TRBV30,TRBJ2-2,NA,14,TGTGCCTGGAGTAAGGGGCCGAACACCGGGGAGCTGTTTTTT,CAWSKGPNTGELFF
NA,TRBV11-2,TRBJ2-7,NA,14,TGTGCCAGCAGCTTAGGGGGGGCGCGGTACGAGCAGTACTTC,CASSLGGARYEQYF
NA,TRBV29-1,TRBJ1-1,NA,11,TGCAGCGATTACCTTGGGACTGAAGCTTTCTTT,CSDYLGTEAFF
few,TRBV29-1,TRBJ2-3,NA,12,TGCAGCGTTGGTGGTCGGGGTTATACGCAGTATTTT,CSVGGRGYTQYF
NA,TRBV9,TRBJ1-1,TRBD1,15,TGTGCCAGCAGCCCGACAGGGTTAAGGAACACTGAAGCTTTCTTT,CASSPTGLRNTEAFF
few,TRBV29-1,TRBJ1-2,NA,13,TGCAGCGTCCGCCGACAGGAACTTTATGGCTACACCTTC,CSVRRQELYGYTF
NA,TRBV4-3,TRBJ2-1,NA,13,TGCGCCAGCAGCCAAGAACGGGTTGGTGAGCAGTTCTTC,CASSQERVGEQFF
many,TRBV5-1,TRBJ2-7,NA,12,TGCGCCAGCAGCCCGACTTCCTACGAGCAGTACTTC,CASSPTSYEQYF
NA,TRBV7-3,TRBJ2-2,NA,16,TGTGCCAGCAGCCGTTTCGGGGCTAGCTACACCGGGGAGCTGTTTTTT,CASSRFGASYTGELFF
NA,TRBV14,TRBJ2-5,TRBD1,15,TGTGCCAGCAGCCAAGATTCGGACAGGCAGACGACCCAGTACTTC,CASSQDSDRQTTQYF
few,TRBV19,TRBJ2-2,TRBD1,14,TGTGCCAGTAGTTGGACAGGGAACACCGGGGAGCTGTTTTTT,CASSWTGNTGELFF
NA,TRBV30,TRBJ2-1,TRBD1,13,TGTGCCGGAACAGGGGGTTCCTACAATGAGCAGTTCTTC,CAGTGGSYNEQFF